Included here is one TCR beta chain sequence, with context. Its target is unknown. The entry originates in a study of cytomegalovirus exposure and HLA in healthy donors. This CDR3 has 14 amino acids. Germline V gene data show CDR1 as SGHTA and CDR2 as FQGNSA. Deletions cut 4 bases from V and 8 bases from J, with 17 bases between. The study, taken as a whole, reports: Reported performance of the classifier showed diagnosis of cytomegalovirus status with high specificity and sensitivity.

Assay used: immunoSEQ multiplex PCR; TCRdb lists only in-frame clones, some missing. The table records approximately 97,000 clones, 85% to 95% of them present only once. Sequences were obtained from PBMCs. The chain joins TRBV7-2 to TRBJ2-5; D might be TRBD2 (6 bases). The TCR sequence derives from a woman aged 25 to 39 in good health and CMV-seropositive. CDR3 in amino acids: CASSYSGPRVTQYF. The CDR3 DNA reads as TGTGCCAGCAGCTACAGCGGGCCCCGTGTTACCCAGTACTTC.